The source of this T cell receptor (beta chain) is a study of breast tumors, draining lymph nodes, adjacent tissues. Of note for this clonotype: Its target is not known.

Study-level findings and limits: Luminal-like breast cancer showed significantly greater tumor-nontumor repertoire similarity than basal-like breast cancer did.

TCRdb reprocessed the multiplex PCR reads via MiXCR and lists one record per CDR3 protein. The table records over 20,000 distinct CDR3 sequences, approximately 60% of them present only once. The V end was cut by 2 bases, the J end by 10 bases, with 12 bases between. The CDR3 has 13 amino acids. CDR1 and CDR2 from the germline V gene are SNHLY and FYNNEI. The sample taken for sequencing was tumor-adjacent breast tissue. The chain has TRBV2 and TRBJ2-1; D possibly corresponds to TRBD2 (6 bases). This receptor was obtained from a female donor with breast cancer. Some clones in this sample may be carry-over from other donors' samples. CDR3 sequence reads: CASSETSAGEQFF. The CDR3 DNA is TGTGCCAGCAGTGAAACGTCGGCGGGGGAGCAGTTCTTC.